This TCR beta chain comes out of a study of blood T cell repertoires in COVID-19. On the study more broadly: Whether acute or convalescent, the COVID-19 samples came from the United States, Italy and Spain.

Unmatched junction bases numbered 16, after V lost 4 bases and J lost 8 bases. The CDR3 loop spans 16 amino acids. Per germline, CDR1 KGHSH and CDR2 LQKENI. In the original workflow: Amplifying reference gene primers gave estimates of nucleated cell counts. Sequenced by immunoSEQ multiplex PCR; TCRdb stores in-frame clones only, minus some. V, J and clone size derive from that table, while D and trimming were established from the DNA sequence. The sample shows under 70,000 clones, around 90% of them seen only once. Sequencing was done on a sample of peripheral blood. This chain uses TRBV18 with TRBJ1-1, with 7 bases matching TRBD1. This TCR came from a woman in her late teens or twenties with acute or convalescent COVID-19. The CDR3 coding sequence is TGTGCCAGCTCACACCGAACACAGGGGCGAGTTCAGGAAGCTTTCTTT. It specifies CASSHRTQGRVQEAFF.